This is a list of T cell receptor beta chains from one sample in a study of lymphopenia after photon versus proton radiotherapy. TCRdb's table, derived via immunoSEQ multiplex PCR, lists solely in-frame clones and lacks some. The sample contains fewer than 35,000 clones, roughly 90% of which appear only once. The sequencing used peripheral blood, collected from a patient treated with photon-based radiotherapy. These TCRs come from a woman between 45 and 60 years old with pancreatic cancer. CDR3s include the opening cysteine and the closing phenylalanine or tryptophan. D genes are given only for firm matches. Not every row has a clone size; where given, it reads once, few, many or a size class.

13 TRBJ2-1 - - TRBV7-3 TGTGCCAGCAGCCACCGGGACTCCAATGAGCAGTTCTTC CASSHRDSNEQFF
15 TRBJ1-4 - TRBD1 TRBV19 TGTGCCAGTAGTATAGGCGACAGGGGATTCGAAAAACTGTTTTTT CASSIGDRGFEKLFF
16 TRBJ2-1 - TRBD2 TRBV28 TGTGCCAGCTATTCGACTAGCGGGAGATTCTACAATGAGCAGTTCTTC CASYSTSGRFYNEQFF
17 TRBJ1-5 - TRBD1 TRBV19 TGTGCCAGTAGTACCTCCCGACAGGGGACTAGCAATCAGCCCCAGCATTTT CASSTSRQGTSNQPQHF
15 TRBJ2-7 - TRBD1 TRBV6-5 TGTGCCAGCAGTTTCCCCGGGACAGGGGGTTACGAGCAGTACTTC CASSFPGTGGYEQYF
14 TRBJ1-2 once TRBD1 TRBV28 TGTGCCAGCAGGCCCGACAGGGGGCCCTATGGCTACACCTTC CASRPDRGPYGYTF
15 TRBJ1-4 few - TRBV7-2 TGTGCCAGCAGCTTAGTTAGGAGTGTCAATGAAAAACTGTTTTTT CASSLVRSVNEKLFF
14 TRBJ2-4 - - TRBV6-4 TGTGCCAGCCCACAACTGAGGGCCAAAAACATTCAGTACTTC CASPQLRAKNIQYF
14 TRBJ2-7 - TRBD1 TRBV18 TGTGCCAGCTCACTCCGACAGGGGGTCTACGAGCAGTACTTC CASSLRQGVYEQYF
14 TRBJ2-5 - - TRBV5-1 TGCGCCAGCAGCTTGGGACAGGAGGAAGAGACCCAGTACTTC CASSLGQEEETQYF
17 TRBJ2-5 - - TRBV19 TGTGCCAGTAGTATGGAGAGTCCTGGCCGGGCGGGAGAGACCCAGTACTTC CASSMESPGRAGETQYF
13 TRBJ2-5 - TRBD1 TRBV7-9 TGTGCCAGCGACGGGACAGGGGGCTCCACCCAGTACTTC CASDGTGGSTQYF
14 TRBJ2-1 - - TRBV10-1 TGCGCCAGCAGTGAGGGGGAATCCTACAATGAGCAGTTCTTC CASSEGESYNEQFF
14 TRBJ2-3 - - TRBV11-2 TGTGCCAGCAGCTTCGGGAGCATCACAGATACGCAGTATTTT CASSFGSITDTQYF
16 TRBJ2-5 - - TRBV13 TGTGCCAGCAGCTACGGCGAGGGGAAGGTTCAGGAGACCCAGTACTTC CASSYGEGKVQETQYF
13 TRBJ1-4 - - TRBV28 TGTGCCAGCAGTTCTTTCGGGCGGAAAAAACTGTTTTTT CASSSFGRKKLFF
16 TRBJ2-1 few TRBD2 TRBV11-3 TGTGCCAGCAGCTCCCGACTAGCGGGAGGGGCAGGTGAGCAGTTCTTC CASSSRLAGGAGEQFF
17 TRBJ2-2 - TRBD2 TRBV14 TGTGCCAGCAGCCACCCAGCGGGAGAACTGAACACCGGGGAGCTGTTTTTT CASSHPAGELNTGELFF
15 TRBJ1-3 - TRBD1 TRBV30 TGTGCCTGGAGTGGACAGGGGCAGTCTGGAAACACCATATATTTT CAWSGQGQSGNTIYF
19 TRBJ2-1 few TRBD2 TRBV7-8 TGTGCCAGCAGCTTAGCGAACCTAGCGGGAGGCCTTTCCTACAATGAGCAGTTCTTC CASSLANLAGGLSYNEQFF
13 TRBJ1-6 - - TRBV30 TGTGCCTGGCAAGAACAGTTGAATTCACCCCTCCACTTT CAWQEQLNSPLHF
13 TRBJ2-7 - - TRBV18 TGTGCCAGCTCACCGGACGGATTCTACGAGCAGTACTTC CASSPDGFYEQYF
14 TRBJ2-7 - TRBD1 TRBV18 TGTGCCAGCTCACCGGGACAGGTGGGGGGTAAGCAGTACTTC CASSPGQVGGKQYF
14 TRBJ2-1 - - TRBV7-2 TGTGCCAGCAGCTTACAACTAGGACGGGACGAGCAGTTCTTC CASSLQLGRDEQFF
14 TRBJ2-1 - - TRBV19 TGTGCCAGTAGTACAGGGGGGCCGGACAATGAGCAGTTCTTC CASSTGGPDNEQFF
15 TRBJ2-7 - - TRBV5-1 TGTGCCAGCAGCTTGGCCGGCAGGGGCCCCTACGAGCAGTACTTC CASSLAGRGPYEQYF
14 TRBJ2-7 few - TRBV6-5 TGTGCCACCAGGGGGGGCAGGGGGGCTAAGGAGCAGTACTTC CATRGGRGAKEQYF
15 TRBJ2-2 - TRBD1 TRBV10-3 TGTGCCATCAGTGAACAGGGGGTTAAGGCCGGGGAGCTGTTTTTT CAISEQGVKAGELFF
14 TRBJ2-7 - - TRBV15 TGTGCCACCAGCAGAGGAAGGGACTCCTACGAGCAGTACTTC CATSRGRDSYEQYF
16 TRBJ1-5 - - TRBV14 TGTGCCAGCAGCCGCCCAGGGGCGGATAGCAATCAGCCCCAGCATTTT CASSRPGADSNQPQHF
14 TRBJ1-2 - TRBD1 TRBV29-1 TGCAGCGTTGCCTTGCGACAGGGGAACTATGGCTACACCTTC CSVALRQGNYGYTF
15 TRBJ1-1 once TRBD1 TRBV18 TGTGCCAGCTCACCCGGACAGGGGGGCTTTTCTGAAGCTTTCTTT CASSPGQGGFSEAFF
14 TRBJ1-1 - - TRBV9 TGTGCCAGCAGTGCCCTTTCGAGTTTCTATGAAGCTTTCTTT CASSALSSFYEAFF
17 TRBJ1-3 - TRBD1 TRBV7-2 TGTGCCAGCAGCTCCACAGGACAGGGATCGCGGGGAAACACCATATATTTT CASSSTGQGSRGNTIYF
12 TRBJ1-1 - TRBD1 TRBV30 TGTGCCCTTACAGGGGGGAGCACTGAAGCTTTCTTT CALTGGSTEAFF
13 TRBJ2-7 - - TRBV5-1 TGCGCCAGCAGCCAGGAGGGGATCTACGAGCAGTACTTC CASSQEGIYEQYF
13 TRBJ2-2 - TRBD1 TRBV7-9 TGTGCCGGAGGACAGGGGGCCGCCGGGGAGCTGTTTTTT CAGGQGAAGELFF
14 TRBJ1-5 - TRBD1 TRBV18 TGTGCCAGCTCACCACGACAGGGTGAACAGCCCCAGCATTTT CASSPRQGEQPQHF
16 TRBJ2-1 - TRBD2 TRBV7-2 TGTGCCAGCAGTCCGGGGGGGGCCCCCCCCTACAATGAGCAGTTCTTC CASSPGGAPPYNEQFF
15 TRBJ2-2 - - TRBV9 TGTGCCAGCAGCGAAGGCCTAGGGGACACCGGGGAGCTGTTTTTT CASSEGLGDTGELFF
13 TRBJ1-4 once - TRBV28 TGTGCCAGCAGTCCGACCCTCCGGGAAAAACTGTTTTTT CASSPTLREKLFF
13 TRBJ1-2 - - TRBV13 TGTGCCAGCAGTCTAGGGGCCGGGTATGGCTACACCTTC CASSLGAGYGYTF
16 TRBJ1-1 once - TRBV5-6 TGTGCCAGCAGCCCTTTTCAGGGGAGGGGCGACACTGAAGCTTTCTTT CASSPFQGRGDTEAFF
15 TRBJ1-3 - - TRBV5-6 TGTGCCAGCAGCCGCACGGGAGTCTACGGAAACACCATATATTTT CASSRTGVYGNTIYF
14 TRBJ2-3 - - TRBV2 TGTGCCGCCTCGGCCGGGACGAGGGCAGATACGCAGTATTTT CAASAGTRADTQYF
11 TRBJ2-1 - - TRBV10-2 TGCGCCAGCAGTGACTACAATGAGCAGTTCTTC CASSDYNEQFF